These 10 T cell receptor beta chains share one sample of origin, sequenced in a study of control samples from healthy donors and cancer patients. Produced via immunoSEQ multiplex PCR; TCRdb's table is partial and in-frame only. The sample has tens of thousands of clones, 85% to 90% seen once. Material: PBMCs. The receptors stem from a woman aged 60-70 years with head and neck cancer.

The chain carries TRBV6-1 and TRBJ1-5, with 10 bases that match TRBD1. Germline V gives CDR1 MNHNS, CDR2 SASEGT. Trimming at V came to 1 base and at J to 5 bases, leaving 2 bases not matched to a gene. The CDR3 runs 15 residues. In DNA form, the CDR3 reads TGTGCCAGCAGTGAAGTGACAGGGGGCCATCAGCCCCAGCATTTT. Protein sequence: CASSEVTGGHQPQHF.

The J gene is TRBJ1-2, the V gene TRBV2, with 9 nucleotides matching TRBD1. Germline V gives CDR1 SNHLY, CDR2 FYNNEI. There are 14 residues in the CDR3. With 5 bases clipped from V and 7 bases from J, the junction kept 8 bases outside the gene matches. The CDR3 loop is CASSIGTGFGGYTF. The CDR3 nucleotides are TGTGCCAGCAGTATCGGGACAGGGTTCGGTGGCTACACCTTC. The complete variable domain, with remaining parts taken from reference TRBV2 and TRBJ1-2, reads EPEVTQTPSHQVTQMGQEVILRCVPISNHLYFYWYRQILGQKVEFLVSFYNNEISEKSEIFDDQFSVERPDGSNFTLKIRSTKLEDSAMYFCASSIGTGFGGYTFGSGTRLTVV.

This clone appeared once. The genes are TRBV6-1 and TRBJ1-3, with D perhaps TRBD1 (5 bases). This CDR3 is built from 14 residues. The germline V gene has CDR1 MNHNS and CDR2 SASEGT. V was shortened by 1 base and J by 4 bases, with 8 bases between the two germline ends. Here the CDR3 DNA reads TGTGCCAGCAGTGAAGTTTACAGGGGAAACACCATATATTTT. Translation gives CASSEVYRGNTIYF.

The chain links TRBV6-6 to TRBJ1-3; D gene ambiguous. Trimming removed 6 bases at V and 4 bases at J, with 7 bases between. The CDR3 covers 12 residues. Germline CDR1 MNHNY, CDR2 SVGAGI (reference sequence). The CDR3 is CASSLSGNTIYF. The CDR3 coding sequence is TGTGCCAGCAGCTTGAGCGGAAACACCATATATTTT.

V and J are TRBV29-1 and TRBJ1-1; the D is unclear. The V and J ends lost 4 bases and 2 bases respectively, with 2 bases between them. Germline V CDR1 and CDR2: SQVTM, ANQGSEA. The CDR3 covers 10 residues. The CDR3 spells CSVANTEAFF. CDR3 nucleotide sequence: TGCAGCGTTGCTAACACTGAAGCTTTCTTT.

V gene TRBV3-1 (or the pseudogene TRBV3-2) combines with J gene TRBJ2-3; no clear D gene. Germline CDR1 reads LGHDT; CDR2 reads YNNKEL (reference sequence). The CDR3 has 14 residues. Trimming took off 1 base at V and 6 bases at J, with 11 bases between the two ends. The CDR3 loop reads CASSQGQPPDTQYF. CDR3 nucleotides: TGTGCCAGCAGCCAAGGCCAACCCCCGGATACGCAGTATTTT.

The rearrangement uses TRBV24-1 and TRBJ2-3, with D unclear. CDR1 and CDR2 (germline): KGHDR, SFDVKD. The CDR3 has 14 residues. Trimming left V 0 bases short and J 12 bases short, with 15 bases between. CDR3 DNA sequence: TGTGCCACCAGTGATTTGGCTTTGGGTTTTACTCAGTATTTT. It is translated as CATSDLALGFTQYF.

The rearrangement joins TRBV7-8 to TRBJ1-1; D not resolved. The CDR3 totals 14 residues. V shed 5 bases and J shed 1 base, with 11 bases lying between them. Looked up from germline, CDR1 is SGHVS and CDR2 is FQNEAQ. Written as DNA, the CDR3 is TGTGCCAGCAGCCTTTCCCGGGAGAACACTGAAGCTTTCTTT. This codes for CASSLSRENTEAFF.

J is TRBJ2-7 and V is TRBV27; D is possibly TRBD1 (6 bases). Germline loops: CDR1 MNHEY, CDR2 SMNVEV (reference sequence). V was shortened by 2 bases and J by 7 bases, with 15 bases between the two germline ends. The CDR3 is made up of 14 amino acids. The CDR3 loop is CASSLRSGTREQYF. The CDR3, as DNA: TGTGCCAGCAGTTTAAGATCCGGGACAAGGGAGCAGTACTTC.

This clone was observed a single time. This sequence joins TRBV19 and TRBJ1-5, with TRBD1 matching 7 bases. Germline V gene data show CDR1 as LNHDA and CDR2 as SQIVND (reference sequence). V lost 7 bases, J lost 2 bases, and 5 bases stayed unmatched. The CDR3 has 14 amino acids. The CDR3 nucleotides read TGTGCCAGTATCGCCGGGACAGGCAATCAGCCCCAGCATTTT. Its translation is CASIAGTGNQPQHF.